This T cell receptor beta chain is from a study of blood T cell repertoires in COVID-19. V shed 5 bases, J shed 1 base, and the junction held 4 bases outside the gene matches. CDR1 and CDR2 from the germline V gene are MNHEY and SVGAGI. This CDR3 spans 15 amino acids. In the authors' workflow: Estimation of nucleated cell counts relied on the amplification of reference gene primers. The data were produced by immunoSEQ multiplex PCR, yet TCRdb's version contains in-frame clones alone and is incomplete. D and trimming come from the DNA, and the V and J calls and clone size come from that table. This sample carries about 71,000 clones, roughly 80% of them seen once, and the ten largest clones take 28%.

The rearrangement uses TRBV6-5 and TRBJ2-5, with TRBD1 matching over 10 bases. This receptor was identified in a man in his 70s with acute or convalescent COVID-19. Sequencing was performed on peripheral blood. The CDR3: CASSPGTGVQETQYF. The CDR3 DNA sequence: TGTGCCAGCAGTCCCGGGACAGGGGTCCAAGAGACCCAGTACTTC.